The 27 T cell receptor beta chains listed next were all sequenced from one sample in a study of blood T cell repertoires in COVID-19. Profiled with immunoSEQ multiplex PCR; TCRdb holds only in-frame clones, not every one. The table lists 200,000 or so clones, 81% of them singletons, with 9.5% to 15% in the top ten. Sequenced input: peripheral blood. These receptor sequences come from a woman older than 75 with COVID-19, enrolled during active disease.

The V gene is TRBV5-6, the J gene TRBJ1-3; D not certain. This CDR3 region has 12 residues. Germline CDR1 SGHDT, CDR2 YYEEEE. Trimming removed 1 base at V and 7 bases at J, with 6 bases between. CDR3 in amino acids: CASSLLGNTIYF. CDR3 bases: TGTGCCAGCAGCTTGTTGGGCAACACCATATATTTT.

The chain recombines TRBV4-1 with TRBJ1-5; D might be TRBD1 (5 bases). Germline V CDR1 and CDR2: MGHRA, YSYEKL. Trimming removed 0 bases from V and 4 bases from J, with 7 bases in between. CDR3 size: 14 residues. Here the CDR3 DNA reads TGCGCCAGCAGCCAAGATGGGGGGAATCAGCCCCAGCATTTT. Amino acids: CASSQDGGNQPQHF.

The CDR3 loop reads CASSLSPWASGGGYEQFF. The CDR3 DNA follows: TGTGCCAGCAGTTTGTCTCCTTGGGCTAGCGGAGGGGGGTATGAGCAGTTCTTC. The chain employs TRBV28 and TRBJ2-1, with a tentative D call TRBD2 (7 bases). Between the trimmed V and J ends, which lost 3 bases and 8 bases, there was a span of 26 bases. There are 18 residues in the CDR3. Germline CDR1 and CDR2: MDHEN and SYDVKM.

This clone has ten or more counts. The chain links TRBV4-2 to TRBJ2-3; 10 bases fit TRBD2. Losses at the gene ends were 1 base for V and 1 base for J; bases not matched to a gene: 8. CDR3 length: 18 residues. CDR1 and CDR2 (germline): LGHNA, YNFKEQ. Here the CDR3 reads CASSQAGTSASGTDTQYF. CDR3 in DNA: TGTGCCAGCAGCCAAGCCGGGACTAGCGCGTCTGGCACAGATACGCAGTATTTT.

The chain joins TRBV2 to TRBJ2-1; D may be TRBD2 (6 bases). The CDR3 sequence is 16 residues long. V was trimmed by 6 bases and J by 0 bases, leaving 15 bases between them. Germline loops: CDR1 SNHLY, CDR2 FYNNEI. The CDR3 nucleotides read TGTGCCAGCAGGGGGGACTCGCCGATCTCCTACAATGAGCAGTTCTTC. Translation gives CASRGDSPISYNEQFF.

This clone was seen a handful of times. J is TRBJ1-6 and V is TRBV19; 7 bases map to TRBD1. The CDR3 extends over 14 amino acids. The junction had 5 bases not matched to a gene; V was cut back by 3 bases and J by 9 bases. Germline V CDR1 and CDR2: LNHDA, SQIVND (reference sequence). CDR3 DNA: TGTGCCAGTAGTATGGCGGCAGGGGGTTCACCCCTCCACTTT. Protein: CASSMAAGGSPLHF.

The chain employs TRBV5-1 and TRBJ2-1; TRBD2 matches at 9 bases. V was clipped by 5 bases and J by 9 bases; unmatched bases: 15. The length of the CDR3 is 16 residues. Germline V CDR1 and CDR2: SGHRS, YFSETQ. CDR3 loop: CASRPSGSGSRGEQFF. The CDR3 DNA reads TGCGCCAGCAGACCATCAGGTAGCGGGAGTCGTGGTGAGCAGTTCTTC.

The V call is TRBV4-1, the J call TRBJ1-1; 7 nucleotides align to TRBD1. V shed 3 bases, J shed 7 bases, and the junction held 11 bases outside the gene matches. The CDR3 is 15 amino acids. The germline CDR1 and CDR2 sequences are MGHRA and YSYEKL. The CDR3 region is CASSQATGSMVEAFF. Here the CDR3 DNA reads TGCGCCAGCAGCCAGGCGACAGGGAGTATGGTTGAAGCTTTCTTT.

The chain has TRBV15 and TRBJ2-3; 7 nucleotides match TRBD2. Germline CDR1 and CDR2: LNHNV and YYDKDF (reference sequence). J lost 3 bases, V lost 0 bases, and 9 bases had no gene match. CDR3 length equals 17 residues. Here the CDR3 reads CATSRDLAGVGTDTQYF. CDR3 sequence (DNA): TGTGCCACCAGCAGAGATTTGGCGGGAGTGGGTACAGATACGCAGTATTTT.

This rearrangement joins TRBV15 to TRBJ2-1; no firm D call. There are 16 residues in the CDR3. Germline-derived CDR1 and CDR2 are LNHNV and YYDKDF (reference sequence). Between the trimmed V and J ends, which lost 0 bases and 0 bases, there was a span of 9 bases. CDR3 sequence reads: CATSRDWRSSYNEQFF. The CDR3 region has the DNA TGTGCCACCAGCAGAGATTGGCGGAGCTCCTACAATGAGCAGTTCTTC.

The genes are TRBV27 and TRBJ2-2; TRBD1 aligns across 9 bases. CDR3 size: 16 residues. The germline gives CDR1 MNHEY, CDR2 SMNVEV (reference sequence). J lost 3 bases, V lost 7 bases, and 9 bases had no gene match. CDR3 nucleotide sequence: TGTGCCAGCAAAGCTAGGACAGGGGTTGACACCGGGGAGCTGTTTTTT. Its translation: CASKARTGVDTGELFF.

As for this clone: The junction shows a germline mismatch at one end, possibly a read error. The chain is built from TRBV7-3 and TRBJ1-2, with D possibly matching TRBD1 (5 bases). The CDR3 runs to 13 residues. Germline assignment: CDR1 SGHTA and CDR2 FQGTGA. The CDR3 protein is CASSFSRDGPLHF. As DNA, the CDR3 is TGTGCCAGCAGCTTCTCCAGGGATGGCCCCCTCCACTTC. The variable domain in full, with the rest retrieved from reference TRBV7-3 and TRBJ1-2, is GAGVSQTPSNKVTEKGKYVELRCDPISGHTALYWYRQSLGQGPEFLIYFQGTGAADDSGLPNDRFFAVRPEGSVSTLKIQRTERGDSAVYLCASSFSRDGPLHFGSGTRLTVV.

CDR3 amino acids: CASSLDSSNQPQHF. CDR3 sequence (DNA): TGTGCCAGCAGCTTGGACAGTAGCAATCAGCCCCAGCATTTT. The J gene is TRBJ1-5, the V gene TRBV7-9, with D perhaps TRBD1 (6 bases). The CDR3 runs 14 residues. Trimming took off 3 bases at V and 0 bases at J, with 6 bases between the two ends. The germline V gene encodes CDR1 SEHNR and CDR2 FQNEAQ (reference sequence).

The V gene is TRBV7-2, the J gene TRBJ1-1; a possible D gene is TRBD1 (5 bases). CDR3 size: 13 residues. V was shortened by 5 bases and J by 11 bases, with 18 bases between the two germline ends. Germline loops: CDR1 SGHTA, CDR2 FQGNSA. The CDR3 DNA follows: TGTGCCAGCAGCACTGACGGGGGAGCGGATGCTTTCTTT. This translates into CASSTDGGADAFF.

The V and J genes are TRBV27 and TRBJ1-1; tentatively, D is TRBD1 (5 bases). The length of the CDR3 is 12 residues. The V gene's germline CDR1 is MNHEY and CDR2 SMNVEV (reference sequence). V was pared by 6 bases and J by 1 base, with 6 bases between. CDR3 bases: TGTGCCAGCAGCGGGGGGAACACTGAAGCTTTCTTT. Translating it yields CASSGGNTEAFF.

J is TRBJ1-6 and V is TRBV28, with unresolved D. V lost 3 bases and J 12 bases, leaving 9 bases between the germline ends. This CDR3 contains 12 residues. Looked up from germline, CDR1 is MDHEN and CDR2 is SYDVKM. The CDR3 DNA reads TGTGCCAGCAGTTTTCTCCGGGAACCCCTCCACTTT. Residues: CASSFLREPLHF.

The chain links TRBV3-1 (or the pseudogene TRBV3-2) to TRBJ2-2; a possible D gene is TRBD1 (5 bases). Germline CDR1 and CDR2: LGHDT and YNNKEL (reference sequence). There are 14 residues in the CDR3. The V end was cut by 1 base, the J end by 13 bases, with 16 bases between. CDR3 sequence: CASSQALSSTGLFF. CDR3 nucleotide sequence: TGTGCCAGCAGCCAAGCTCTCTCCAGCACAGGGCTGTTTTTT.

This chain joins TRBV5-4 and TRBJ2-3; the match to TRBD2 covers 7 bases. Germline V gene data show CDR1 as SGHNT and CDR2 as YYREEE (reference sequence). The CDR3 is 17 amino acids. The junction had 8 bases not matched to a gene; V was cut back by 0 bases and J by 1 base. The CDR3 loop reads CASSLDPAGRRTDTQYF. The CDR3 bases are TGTGCCAGCAGCTTGGATCCAGCGGGAAGACGCACAGATACGCAGTATTTT.

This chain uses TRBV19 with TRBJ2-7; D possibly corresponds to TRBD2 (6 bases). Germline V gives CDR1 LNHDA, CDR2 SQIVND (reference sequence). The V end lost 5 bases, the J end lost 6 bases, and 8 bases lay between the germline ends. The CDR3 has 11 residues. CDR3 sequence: CASSWGLEQYF. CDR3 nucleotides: TGTGCCAGTAGTTGGGGACTCGAGCAGTACTTC.

The CDR3 loop is CAWRGRGRGTQYF. CDR3 nucleotides: TGTGCCTGGAGGGGCAGGGGCAGGGGGACCCAGTACTTC. This chain joins TRBV30 and TRBJ2-5; a weak D match, TRBD1 (6 bases). The CDR3 has 13 amino acids. V gave up 3 bases and J gave up 7 bases, with 15 bases separating them. Germline CDR1 reads GTSNPN; CDR2 reads SVGIG (reference sequence).

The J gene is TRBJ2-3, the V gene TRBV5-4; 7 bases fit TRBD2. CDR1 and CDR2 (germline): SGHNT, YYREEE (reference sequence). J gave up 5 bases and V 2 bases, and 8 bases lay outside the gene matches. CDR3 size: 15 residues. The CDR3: CASSFSGGLGDTQYF. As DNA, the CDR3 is TGTGCCAGCAGCTTTTCCGGGGGGTTGGGAGATACGCAGTATTTT.

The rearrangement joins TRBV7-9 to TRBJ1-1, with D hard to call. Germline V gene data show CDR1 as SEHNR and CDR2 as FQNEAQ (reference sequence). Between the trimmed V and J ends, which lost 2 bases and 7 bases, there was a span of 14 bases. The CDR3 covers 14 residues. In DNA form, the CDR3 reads TGTGCCAGCAGCTTACCCCTAAGCGGGCATGAAGCTTTCTTT. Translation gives CASSLPLSGHEAFF.

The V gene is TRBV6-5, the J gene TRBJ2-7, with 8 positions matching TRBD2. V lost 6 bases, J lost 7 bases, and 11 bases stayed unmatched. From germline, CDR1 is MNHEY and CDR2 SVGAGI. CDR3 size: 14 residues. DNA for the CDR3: TGTGCCAGCAGCGGTAGCGGGATAACGGGAGAGCAGTACTTC. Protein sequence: CASSGSGITGEQYF.

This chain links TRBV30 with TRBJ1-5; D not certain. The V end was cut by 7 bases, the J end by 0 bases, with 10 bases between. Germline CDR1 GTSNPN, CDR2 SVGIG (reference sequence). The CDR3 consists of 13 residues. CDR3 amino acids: CASDGNSNQPQHF. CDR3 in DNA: TGTGCCTCGGACGGGAATAGCAATCAGCCCCAGCATTTT.

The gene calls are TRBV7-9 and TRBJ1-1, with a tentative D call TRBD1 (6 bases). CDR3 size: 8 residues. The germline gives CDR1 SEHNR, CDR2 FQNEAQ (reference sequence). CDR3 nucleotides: TGTTCCCACACAGGGGCTTTCTTT. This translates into CSHTGAFF.

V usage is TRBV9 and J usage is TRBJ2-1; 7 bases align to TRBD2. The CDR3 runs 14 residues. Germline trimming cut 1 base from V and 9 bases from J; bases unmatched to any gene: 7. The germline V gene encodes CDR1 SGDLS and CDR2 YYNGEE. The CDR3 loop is CASSVPSGSFEQFF. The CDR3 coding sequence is TGTGCCAGCAGCGTACCTAGCGGATCATTTGAGCAGTTCTTC.

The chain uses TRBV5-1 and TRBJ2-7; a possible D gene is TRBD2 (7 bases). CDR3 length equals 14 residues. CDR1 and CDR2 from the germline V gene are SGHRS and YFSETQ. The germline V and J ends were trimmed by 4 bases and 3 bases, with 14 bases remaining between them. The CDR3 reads CASSHRERDYEQYF. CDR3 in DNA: TGCGCCAGCAGCCACAGGGAGCGGGACTACGAGCAGTACTTC.